These 19 T cell receptor beta chains were all obtained from the same sample, sequenced in a study of T cell changes during pregnancy in multiple sclerosis. The repertoire was sequenced with immunoSEQ multiplex PCR; TCRdb's copy has only in-frame clones and lacks some. The data show about 41,000 clones, 85% to 95% seen once. Material: CD8+ T cells from peripheral blood mononuclear cells, obtained in the third trimester of pregnancy. Receptor source: a female donor with multiple sclerosis, enrolled in a pregnancy study.

This rearrangement joins TRBV7-6 to TRBJ1-1, with TRBD1 identical over 8 bases. Germline-derived CDR1 and CDR2 are SGHVS and FNYEAQ. The CDR3 totals 13 residues. With V trimmed by 5 bases and J by 10 bases, 9 bases remained unmatched. CDR3 residues: CASSNRQGRTAFF. The CDR3 nucleotides are TGTGCCAGCAGCAACAGACAGGGGAGGACAGCTTTCTTT.

The chain employs TRBV7-6 and TRBJ1-5; TRBD1 aligns across 7 bases. Germline V gene sequence: CDR1 SGHVS, CDR2 FNYEAQ. The CDR3 is 15 amino acids. V lost 1 base and J lost 7; bases outside the gene matches: 7. CDR3 nucleotide sequence: TGTGCCAGCAGCTTAGATCCAGGGGGGAGCCAGCCCCAGCATTTT. This codes for CASSLDPGGSQPQHF.

V gene TRBV6-6 combines with J gene TRBJ1-5; TRBD1 aligns across 9 bases. The ends lost 7 bases at V and 6 bases at J; junction bases unmatched: 10. Per germline, CDR1 MNHNY and CDR2 SVGAGI (reference sequence). The length of the CDR3 is 15 residues. CDR3 in amino acids: CASIMGQGLGQPQHF. The CDR3 nucleotides read TGTGCCAGCATTATGGGACAGGGATTGGGTCAGCCCCAGCATTTT.

V usage is TRBV19 and J usage is TRBJ2-7; TRBD2 matches at 9 bases. With V trimmed by 3 bases and J by 5 bases, 8 bases remained unmatched. Per the germline V gene, CDR1 is LNHDA and CDR2 is SQIVND (reference sequence). The CDR3 contains 15 residues. CDR3 sequence: CASSITGTSSHEQYF. DNA of the CDR3: TGTGCCAGTAGTATTACCGGGACTAGCAGCCACGAGCAGTACTTC.

The chain is built from TRBV4-3 and TRBJ2-7, with 7 bases aligning to TRBD1. This CDR3 is 16 amino acids long. V lost 3 bases and J lost 7; bases outside the gene matches: 15. Germline CDR1 is LGHNA and CDR2 is YSLEER. The CDR3 bases are TGCGCCAGCAGCCAGGACCGGGTTACAGGGGCCAGTGAGCAGTACTTC. Translation: CASSQDRVTGASEQYF.

This rearrangement joins TRBV2 to TRBJ2-1, with 10 nucleotides matching TRBD2. The V segment lost 5 bases and the J segment 8 bases; nucleotides outside the gene matches: 15. Germline V CDR1 and CDR2: SNHLY, FYNNEI. There are 17 residues in the CDR3. CDR3 region: CASSSGVLAGVGDEQFF. The DNA of the CDR3 is TGTGCCAGCAGTTCTGGGGTCCTAGCGGGAGTGGGGGATGAGCAGTTCTTC. Full variable domain (remainder filled in from reference TRBV2 and TRBJ2-1): EPEVTQTPSHQVTQMGQEVILRCVPISNHLYFYWYRQILGQKVEFLVSFYNNEISEKSEIFDDQFSVERPDGSNFTLKIRSTKLEDSAMYFCASSSGVLAGVGDEQFFGPGTRLTVL.

This clone occurred a few times. V and J are TRBV6-5 and TRBJ2-6, with D tentatively TRBD1 (5 bases). This CDR3 contains 15 residues. The V gene's germline CDR1 is MNHEY and CDR2 SVGAGI. V dropped 5 bases and J dropped 3 bases, with 11 bases sitting between them. The CDR3 protein is CASSPREDGANVLTF. The CDR3 bases are TGTGCCAGCAGTCCCAGGGAAGATGGGGCCAACGTCCTGACTTTC.

The chain carries TRBV11-2 and TRBJ2-7; TRBD2 is a possible D gene (7 bases). The CDR3 totals 15 residues. The V gene lost 4 bases and the J gene lost 5 bases, with 18 bases spanning the gap. The germline V gene encodes CDR1 SGHAT and CDR2 FQNNGV. The CDR3 DNA reads as TGTGCCAGCAGCTCATCAGGGGACTACCGTGACGAGCAGTACTTC. It yields the protein CASSSSGDYRDEQYF.

The V gene is TRBV4-1, the J gene TRBJ2-7; 8 nucleotides line up with TRBD1. V was pared by 0 bases and J by 4 bases, with 14 bases of the junction left unmatched. The germline gives CDR1 MGHRA, CDR2 YSYEKL. The CDR3 contains 18 residues. In DNA, the CDR3 is TGCGCCAGCAGCCAAGAACAAGTAGTCACAGGGGGTATTTACGAGCAGTACTTC. Protein sequence: CASSQEQVVTGGIYEQYF.

V is TRBV6-1 and J is TRBJ2-5; 13 nucleotides line up with TRBD2. V dropped 3 bases and J dropped 2; count of bases not matched to a gene: 0. The CDR3 covers 15 residues. CDR1 is MNHNS, CDR2 SASEGT, per germline. CDR3 in amino acids: CASSETSGGQETQYF. For the CDR3, the DNA is TGTGCCAGCAGTGAGACTAGCGGGGGGCAAGAGACCCAGTACTTC.

This chain uses TRBV6-4 with TRBJ2-1, with 12 positions matching TRBD2. This CDR3 region has 15 residues. CDR1 MRHNA and CDR2 SNTAGT come from the germline V gene. V was pared by 5 bases and J by 8 bases, with 7 bases of the junction left unmatched. DNA for the CDR3: TGTGCCAGCAGTTTTAAGACTAGCGGGAGTGATGAGCAGTTCTTC. Its translation: CASSFKTSGSDEQFF.

The chain carries TRBV4-1 and TRBJ1-1, with 7 bases aligning to TRBD1. Per germline, CDR1 MGHRA and CDR2 YSYEKL. This CDR3 spans 16 amino acids. The junction had 10 bases not matched to a gene; V was cut back by 4 bases and J by 2 bases. This CDR3 is CASSLSETGVNTEAFF. The CDR3 nucleotides read TGCGCCAGCAGCCTTTCCGAAACAGGGGTAAACACTGAAGCTTTCTTT.

This clone appeared once. CDR3 protein: CASSPRMLERDYGYTF. Here the CDR3 DNA reads TGTGCCAGCAGCCCCCGGATGTTGGAGAGGGACTATGGCTACACCTTC. J is TRBJ1-2 and V is TRBV7-9; D gene uncertain. With 5 bases removed from V and 3 bases from J, the gap between germline ends came to 19 bases. This CDR3 has 16 amino acids. The germline V gene encodes CDR1 SEHNR and CDR2 FQNEAQ (reference sequence).

The genes are TRBV28 and TRBJ1-6, with D tentatively TRBD1 (5 bases). The V end was cut by 3 bases, the J end by 15 bases, with 21 bases between. The CDR3 has 15 amino acids. Germline V lookup: CDR1 MDHEN, CDR2 SYDVKM. CDR3 nucleotide sequence: TGTGCCAGCAGTTTGGTGGAGGGCCGCGGGGGAGTCCTCCACTTT. It is translated as CASSLVEGRGGVLHF.

The rearrangement joins TRBV10-3 to TRBJ2-3; D is possibly TRBD2 (5 bases). V shed 0 bases and J shed 3 bases, with 10 bases lying between them. This CDR3 spans 15 amino acids. Per germline, CDR1 ENHRY and CDR2 SYGVKD. In DNA, the CDR3 is TGTGCCATCAGTGAGTCTCGGCCGGGAACAGATACGCAGTATTTT. Residues: CAISESRPGTDTQYF.

The J gene is TRBJ1-2, the V gene TRBV27, with TRBD1 identical over 7 bases. The length of the CDR3 is 14 residues. Germline loops: CDR1 MNHEY, CDR2 SMNVEV (reference sequence). Trimming cost V 6 bases and J 1 base; bases outside gene matches: 5. The CDR3 DNA sequence: TGTGCCAGCAGCTTTGACAGGGATAACTATGGCTACACCTTC. Residues: CASSFDRDNYGYTF.

The V and J genes are TRBV15 and TRBJ2-3; 7 bases line up with TRBD1. This CDR3 spans 15 amino acids. Germline assignment: CDR1 LNHNV and CDR2 YYDKDF (reference sequence). J gave up 0 bases and V 4 bases, and 4 bases lay outside the gene matches. Here the CDR3 DNA reads TGTGCCACCAGCACAGGGACAGCAAGCACAGATACGCAGTATTTT. Translated, it gives CATSTGTASTDTQYF.

The chain combines TRBV28 with TRBJ1-4; D perhaps matches TRBD1 (6 bases). V was shortened by 6 bases and J by 5 bases, with 16 bases between the two germline ends. Looked up from germline, CDR1 is MDHEN and CDR2 is SYDVKM. The CDR3 has 15 amino acids. The CDR3 region is CASSNPQGINEKLFF. The CDR3 DNA reads as TGTGCCAGCAGCAACCCACAGGGAATAAATGAAAAACTGTTTTTT.

The rearrangement uses TRBV5-6 and TRBJ2-7, with a possible D match to TRBD1 (5 bases). Looked up from germline, CDR1 is SGHDT and CDR2 is YYEEEE. The ends were cut back, 2 bases at V and 3 bases at J, with 12 bases in the middle. The CDR3 spans 14 residues. The CDR3 DNA reads TGTGCCAGCAGCTTTGTCCAGGGTTTCTACGAGCAGTACTTC. It codes for CASSFVQGFYEQYF.